The 15 T cell receptor beta chains in this list originate from one sample, sequenced in a study of shared clonotypes between healthy human individuals. Clones were read by immunoSEQ multiplex PCR, and TCRdb kept only the in-frame ones, dropping some. The table has more than 2 million clones, about 94% seen once. What was sequenced was naive CD4+ T cells sorted from blood. Subset specified: CD45RA+ positively selected. Source of these receptors: a man aged 18-30 years in good health.

The chain joins TRBV5-4 to TRBJ2-1; TRBD2 is a possible D gene (5 bases). The V gene lost 0 bases and the J gene lost 4 bases, with 8 bases spanning the gap. CDR1 is SGHNT and CDR2 is YYREEE in the germline V gene (reference sequence). The CDR3 length is 14 residues. The DNA for the CDR3 is TGTGCCAGCAGCTTGGGTGGAGGATACAATGAGCAGTTCTTC. It translates to CASSLGGGYNEQFF.

The chain joins TRBV7-2 to TRBJ2-7, with D possibly being TRBD1 or TRBD2 (6 bases each). This CDR3 is built from 15 residues. V lost 4 bases to trimming and J lost 6 bases, with 19 bases between them. In germline, CDR1 is SGHTA, CDR2 FQGNSA. CDR3 in DNA: TGTGCCAGCAGCTGGAACAGGGCGGTGACTAGCGAGCAGTACTTC. Amino acids: CASSWNRAVTSEQYF.

A note on this clone: This sample includes further DNA sequences coding for the same CDR3. The chain's CDR3 is CASSPPGHPYEQYF. In nucleotides, the CDR3 is TGTGCCAGCTCACCACCGGGACACCCGTACGAGCAGTACTTC. This chain connects TRBV18 to TRBJ2-7; D may be TRBD1 (6 bases). CDR1 is KGHSH, CDR2 LQKENI, per germline. The CDR3 runs to 14 residues. V lost 0 bases to trimming and J lost 4 bases, with 10 bases between them. The full variable domain, completed using reference TRBV18 and TRBJ2-7, is NAGVMQNPRHLVRRRGQEARLRCSPMKGHSHVYWYRQLPEEGLKFMVYLQKENIIDESGMPKERFSAEFPKEGPSILRIQQVVRGDSAAYFCASSPPGHPYEQYFGPGTRLTVT.

The chain recombines TRBV2 with TRBJ2-2; no definite D call. This CDR3 contains 16 residues. V was trimmed by 4 bases and J by 4 bases, leaving 16 bases between them. CDR1 is SNHLY and CDR2 is FYNNEI in the germline V gene. CDR3 protein: CASSVGELFRTGELFF. CDR3 DNA: TGTGCCAGCAGTGTTGGCGAGCTCTTTCGCACCGGGGAGCTGTTTTTT.

This clone was seen a few times. Within the sample, other DNA sequences also encode this same CDR3. The V gene is TRBV30, the J gene TRBJ1-1, with D hard to call. Germline V gene data show CDR1 as GTSNPN and CDR2 as SVGIG (reference sequence). Between the trimmed V and J ends, which lost 0 bases and 4 bases, there was a span of 9 bases. CDR3 length: 13 amino acids. CDR3 sequence (DNA): TGTGCCTGGAGTGTGGGCCGGGGCACTGAAGCTTTCTTT. Its translation: CAWSVGRGTEAFF.

Of note for this clone: At the DNA level, this CDR3 is encoded by other sequences in the same sample as well. J is TRBJ2-2 and V is TRBV7-6; D call uncertain. CDR3 length: 13 residues. Trimming stripped 0 bases from V and 5 bases from J, with 4 bases between. CDR1 and CDR2 (germline): SGHVS, FNYEAQ. The CDR3 bases are TGTGCCAGCAGCTTAGCGTTGACCGGGGAGCTGTTTTTT. Its translation is CASSLALTGELFF. Full variable domain (outside the CDR3, taken from reference TRBV7-6 and TRBJ2-2): GAGVSQSPRYKVTKRGQDVALRCDPISGHVSLYWYRQALGQGPEFLTYFNYEAQQDKSGLPNDRFSAERPEGSISTLTIQRTEQRDSAMYRCASSLALTGELFFGEGSRLTVL.

The chain recombines TRBV2 with TRBJ2-7; 7 bases align to TRBD1. The CDR3 consists of 13 residues. From germline, CDR1 is SNHLY and CDR2 FYNNEI. Trimming at V came to 6 bases and at J to 5 bases, leaving 7 bases not matched to a gene. CDR3 region: CASRDRTKHEQYF. DNA of the CDR3: TGTGCCAGCAGGGACAGGACCAAGCACGAGCAGTACTTC.

The chain is built from TRBV7-9 and TRBJ2-5, with D unresolved. The CDR3 has 14 amino acids. From germline, CDR1 is SEHNR and CDR2 FQNEAQ (reference sequence). V lost 3 bases and J 1 base, leaving 9 bases between the germline ends. CDR3: CASSFRVGQETQYF. DNA for the CDR3: TGTGCCAGCAGCTTCCGGGTGGGCCAAGAGACCCAGTACTTC.

V is TRBV2 and J is TRBJ2-7; TRBD1 matches 8 bases. J lost 4 bases, V lost 10 bases, and 9 bases had no gene match. Germline V gene sequence: CDR1 SNHLY, CDR2 FYNNEI. The CDR3 consists of 13 residues. CDR3 bases: TGTGCCACTGGACAGGGAGGTGTGTACGAGCAGTACTTC. Its translation: CATGQGGVYEQYF.

This clone was recorded only once. The V and J genes are TRBV5-1 and TRBJ1-6, with 7 bases aligning to TRBD1. V dropped 4 bases and J dropped 6; count of bases not matched to a gene: 4. The CDR3 contains 14 residues. Germline V gene lookup returns CDR1 SGHRS and CDR2 YFSETQ. The CDR3: CASSHDRANSPLHF. CDR3 in DNA: TGCGCCAGCAGCCACGACAGGGCTAATTCACCCCTCCACTTT.

This chain links TRBV13 with TRBJ2-5; 13 nucleotides agree with TRBD2. The CDR3 length is 17 residues. Losses at the gene ends were 5 bases for V and 0 bases for J; bases not matched to a gene: 6. CDR1 and CDR2 from the germline V gene are PRHDT and FYEKMQ (reference sequence). The CDR3 is CASSRRLAGGYQETQYF. The CDR3 bases are TGTGCCAGCAGCCGGCGACTAGCGGGGGGTTACCAAGAGACCCAGTACTTC.

This chain links TRBV2 with TRBJ2-2, with 9 positions matching TRBD1. Germline trimming cut 6 bases from V and 4 bases from J; bases unmatched to any gene: 6. The CDR3 is made up of 15 amino acids. Per germline, CDR1 SNHLY and CDR2 FYNNEI. CDR3 amino acids: CASRGQGASTGELFF. DNA for the CDR3: TGTGCCAGCAGGGGACAGGGAGCTAGCACCGGGGAGCTGTTTTTT.

A word on this clone: The sample carries other DNA sequences with the same CDR3. This chain connects TRBV6-5 to TRBJ2-7; perhaps TRBD1 as D (5 bases). Germline loops: CDR1 MNHEY, CDR2 SVGAGI. V was trimmed by 0 bases and J by 1 base, leaving 7 bases between them. The length of the CDR3 is 14 residues. The CDR3 region is CASSYSRQSYEQYF. In nucleotides, the CDR3 is TGTGCCAGCAGTTACTCGAGACAGTCCTACGAGCAGTACTTC.

V gene TRBV6-6 combines with J gene TRBJ2-2, with D possibly TRBD2 on 6 matching bases. The CDR3 is made up of 13 amino acids. The germline CDR1 and CDR2 sequences are MNHNY and SVGAGI (reference sequence). Trimming removed 4 bases from V and 9 bases from J, with 12 bases in between. CDR3 nucleotide sequence: TGTGCCAGCAGTTTACCGGGGGACCGGGAGCTGTTTTTT. This sequence encodes CASSLPGDRELFF.

This sequence joins TRBV7-6 and TRBJ2-3, with TRBD2 as a possible D gene (6 bases). V lost 5 bases to trimming and J lost 0 bases, with 18 bases between them. Germline CDR1 SGHVS, CDR2 FNYEAQ. The length of the CDR3 is 17 residues. In nucleotides, the CDR3 is TGTGCCAGCAGCGCTGACTTTGCGGGGATTAGCACAGATACGCAGTATTTT. Protein product: CASSADFAGISTDTQYF.